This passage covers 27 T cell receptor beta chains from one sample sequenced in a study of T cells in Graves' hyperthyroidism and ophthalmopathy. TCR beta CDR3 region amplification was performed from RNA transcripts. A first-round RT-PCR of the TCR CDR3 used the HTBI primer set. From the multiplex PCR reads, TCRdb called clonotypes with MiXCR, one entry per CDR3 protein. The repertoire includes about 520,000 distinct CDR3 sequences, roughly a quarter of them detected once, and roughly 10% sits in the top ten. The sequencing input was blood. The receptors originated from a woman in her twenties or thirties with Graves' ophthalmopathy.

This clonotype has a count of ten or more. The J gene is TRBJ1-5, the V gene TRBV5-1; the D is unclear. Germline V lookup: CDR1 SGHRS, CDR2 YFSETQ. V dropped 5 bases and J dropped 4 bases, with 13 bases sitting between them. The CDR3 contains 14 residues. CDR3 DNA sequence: TGCGCCAGCAGTCCCATCCCGGGGAATCAGCCCCAGCATTTT. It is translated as CASSPIPGNQPQHF.

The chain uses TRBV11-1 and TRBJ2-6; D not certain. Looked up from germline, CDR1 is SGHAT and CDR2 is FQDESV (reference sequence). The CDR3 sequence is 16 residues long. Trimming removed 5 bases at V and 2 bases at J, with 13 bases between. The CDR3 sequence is CASSPSNSTGANVLTF. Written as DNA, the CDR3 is TGTGCCAGCAGCCCTTCGAATTCCACTGGGGCCAACGTCCTGACTTTC.

CDR3 sequence (DNA): TGTGCCAGCAGTCCACCCCTCGGGGCCCTCGACAGGGAAGAGACCCAGTACTTC. Protein product: CASSPPLGALDREETQYF. The chain uses TRBV28 and TRBJ2-5; 7 positions agree with TRBD1. With 5 bases clipped from V and 3 bases from J, the junction kept 18 bases outside the gene matches. This CDR3 spans 18 amino acids. Germline CDR1 MDHEN, CDR2 SYDVKM. The full variable domain, with the rest looked up from reference TRBV28 and TRBJ2-5, is DVKVTQSSRYLVKRTGEKVFLECVQDMDHENMFWYRQDPGLGLRLIYFSYDVKMKEKGDIPEGYSVSREKKERFSLILESASTNQTSMYLCASSPPLGALDREETQYFGPGTRLLVL.

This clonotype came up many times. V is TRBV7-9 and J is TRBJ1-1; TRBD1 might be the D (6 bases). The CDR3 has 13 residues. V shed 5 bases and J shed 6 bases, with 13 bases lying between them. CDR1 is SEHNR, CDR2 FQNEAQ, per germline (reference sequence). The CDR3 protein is CASSQQGFAEAFF. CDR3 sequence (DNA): TGTGCCAGCAGCCAACAGGGTTTTGCTGAAGCTTTCTTT.

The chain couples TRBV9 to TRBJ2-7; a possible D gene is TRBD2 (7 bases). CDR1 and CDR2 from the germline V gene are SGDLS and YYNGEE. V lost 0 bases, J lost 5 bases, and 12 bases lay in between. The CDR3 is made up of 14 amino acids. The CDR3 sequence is CASSVAGGRDEQYF. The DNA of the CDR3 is TGTGCCAGCAGCGTAGCCGGGGGGCGGGACGAGCAGTACTTC.

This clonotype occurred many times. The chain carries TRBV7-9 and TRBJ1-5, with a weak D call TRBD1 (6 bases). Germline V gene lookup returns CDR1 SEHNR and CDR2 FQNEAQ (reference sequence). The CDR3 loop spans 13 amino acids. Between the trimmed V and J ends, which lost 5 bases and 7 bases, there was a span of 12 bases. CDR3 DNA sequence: TGTGCCAGCAGCACAAACAGGGAACAGCCCCAGCATTTT. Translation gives CASSTNREQPQHF.

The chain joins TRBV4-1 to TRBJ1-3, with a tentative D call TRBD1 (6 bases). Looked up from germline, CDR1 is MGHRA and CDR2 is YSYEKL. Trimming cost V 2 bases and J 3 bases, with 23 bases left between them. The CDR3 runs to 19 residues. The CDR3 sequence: CASSQYESGGGLYGNTIYF. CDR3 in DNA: TGCGCCAGCAGCCAATACGAAAGTGGTGGGGGGCTGTATGGAAACACCATATATTTT.

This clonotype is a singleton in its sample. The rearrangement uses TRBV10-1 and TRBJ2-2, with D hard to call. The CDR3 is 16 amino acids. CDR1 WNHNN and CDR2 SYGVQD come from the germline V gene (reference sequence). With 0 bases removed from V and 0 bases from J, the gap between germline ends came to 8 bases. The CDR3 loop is CASSESGFTNTGELFF. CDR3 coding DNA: TGCGCCAGCAGTGAGTCTGGGTTTACGAACACCGGGGAGCTGTTTTTT.

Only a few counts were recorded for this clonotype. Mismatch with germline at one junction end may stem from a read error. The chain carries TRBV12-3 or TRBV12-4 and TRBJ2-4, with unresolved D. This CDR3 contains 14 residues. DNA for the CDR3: TGTGCCAGCAGGGACGGCCTCTTCAAAAACATTAAGTACTTC. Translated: CASRDGLFKNIKYF.

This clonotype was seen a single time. In DNA, the CDR3 is TGCGCCAGCAGCTCCGGACTAGCGGGGACAGATACGCAGTATTTT. This encodes CASSSGLAGTDTQYF. V and J are TRBV5-1 and TRBJ2-3; TRBD2 agrees at 12 bases. CDR3 length: 15 amino acids. CDR1 SGHRS and CDR2 YFSETQ come from the germline V gene. V lost 3 bases, J lost 3 bases, and 2 bases stayed unmatched.

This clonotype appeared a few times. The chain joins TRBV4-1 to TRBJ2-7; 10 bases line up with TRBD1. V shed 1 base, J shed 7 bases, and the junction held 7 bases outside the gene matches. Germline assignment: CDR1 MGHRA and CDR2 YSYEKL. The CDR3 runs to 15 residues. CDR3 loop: CASSQGTGGLWEQYF. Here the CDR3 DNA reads TGCGCCAGCAGCCAAGGGACAGGGGGTTTATGGGAGCAGTACTTC.

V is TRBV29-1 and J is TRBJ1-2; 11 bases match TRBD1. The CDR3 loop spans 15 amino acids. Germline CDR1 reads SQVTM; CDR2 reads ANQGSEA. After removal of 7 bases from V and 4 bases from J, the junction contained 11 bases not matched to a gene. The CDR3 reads CSGFARDRGGYGYTF. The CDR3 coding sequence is TGCAGCGGCTTCGCCCGGGACAGGGGGGGCTATGGCTACACCTTC.

DNA for the CDR3: TGCGCCAGCAGCCAAAGGGGACTAGCGGGAAACGGGGAGCTGTTTTTT. It yields the protein CASSQRGLAGNGELFF. The rearrangement links TRBV4-1 to TRBJ2-2; TRBD2 aligns across 13 bases. This CDR3 region has 16 residues. V shed 2 bases, J shed 7 bases, and the junction held 4 bases outside the gene matches. Germline assignment: CDR1 MGHRA and CDR2 YSYEKL.

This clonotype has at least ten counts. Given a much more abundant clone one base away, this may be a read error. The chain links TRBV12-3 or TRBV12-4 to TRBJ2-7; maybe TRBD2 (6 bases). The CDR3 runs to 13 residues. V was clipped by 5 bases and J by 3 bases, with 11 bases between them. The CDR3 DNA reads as TGTGCCAGCAGTCCCCGGGGGTTCTACGAGCAGTACTTC. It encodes CASSPRGFYEQYF.

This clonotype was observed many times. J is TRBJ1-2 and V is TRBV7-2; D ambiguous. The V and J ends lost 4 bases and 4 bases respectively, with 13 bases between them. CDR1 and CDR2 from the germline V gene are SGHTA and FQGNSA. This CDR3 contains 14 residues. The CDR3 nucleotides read TGTGCCAGCAGCTACCTGGAAGGCCTCTATGGCTACACCTTC. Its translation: CASSYLEGLYGYTF.

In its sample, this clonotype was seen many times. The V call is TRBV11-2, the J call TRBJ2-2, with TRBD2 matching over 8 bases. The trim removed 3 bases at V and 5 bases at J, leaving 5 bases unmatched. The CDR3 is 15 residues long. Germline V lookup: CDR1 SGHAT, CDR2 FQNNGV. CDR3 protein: CASSLYAGGTGELFF. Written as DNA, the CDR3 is TGTGCCAGCAGCTTGTACGCGGGGGGAACCGGGGAGCTGTTTTTT.

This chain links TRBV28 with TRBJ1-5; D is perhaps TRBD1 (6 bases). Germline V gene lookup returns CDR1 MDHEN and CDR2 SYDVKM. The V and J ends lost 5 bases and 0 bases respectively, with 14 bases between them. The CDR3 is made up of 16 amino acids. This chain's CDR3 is CASSIGGWASNQPQHF. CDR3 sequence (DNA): TGTGCCAGCAGTATAGGGGGGTGGGCTAGCAATCAGCCCCAGCATTTT.

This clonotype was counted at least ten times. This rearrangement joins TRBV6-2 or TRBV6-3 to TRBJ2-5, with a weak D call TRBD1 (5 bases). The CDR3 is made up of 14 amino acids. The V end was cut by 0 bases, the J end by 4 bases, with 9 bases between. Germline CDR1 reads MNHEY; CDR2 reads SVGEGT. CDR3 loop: CASSYSTDLETQYF. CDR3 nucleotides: TGTGCCAGCAGTTACTCGACAGATCTAGAGACCCAGTACTTC.

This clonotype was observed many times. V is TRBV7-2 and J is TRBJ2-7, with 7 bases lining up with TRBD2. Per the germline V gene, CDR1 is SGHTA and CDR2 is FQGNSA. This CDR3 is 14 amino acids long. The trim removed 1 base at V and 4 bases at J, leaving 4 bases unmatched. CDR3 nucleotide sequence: TGTGCCAGCAGCTTAGTGGCGGGGGAGTACGAGCAGTACTTC. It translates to CASSLVAGEYEQYF.

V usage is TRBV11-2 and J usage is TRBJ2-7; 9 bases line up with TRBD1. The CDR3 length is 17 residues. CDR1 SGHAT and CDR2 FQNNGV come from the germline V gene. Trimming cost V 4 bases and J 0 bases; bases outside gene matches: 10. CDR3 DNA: TGTGCCAGCAGCTCCATCCGCCGGGACAGGGACTCCTACGAGCAGTACTTC. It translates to CASSSIRRDRDSYEQYF.

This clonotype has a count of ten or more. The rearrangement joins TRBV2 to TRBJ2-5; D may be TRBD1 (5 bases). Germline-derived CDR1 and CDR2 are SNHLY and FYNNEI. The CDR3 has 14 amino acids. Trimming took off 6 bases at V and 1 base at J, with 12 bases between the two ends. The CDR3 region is CASSDQGPQETQYF. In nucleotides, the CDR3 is TGTGCCAGCAGCGACCAGGGTCCCCAAGAGACCCAGTACTTC.

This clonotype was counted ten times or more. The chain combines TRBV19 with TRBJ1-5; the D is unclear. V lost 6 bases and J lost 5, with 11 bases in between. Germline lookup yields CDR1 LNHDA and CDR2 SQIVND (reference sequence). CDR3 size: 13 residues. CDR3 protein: CASSSPGDQPQHF. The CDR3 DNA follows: TGTGCCAGTAGCTCACCCGGGGATCAGCCCCAGCATTTT.

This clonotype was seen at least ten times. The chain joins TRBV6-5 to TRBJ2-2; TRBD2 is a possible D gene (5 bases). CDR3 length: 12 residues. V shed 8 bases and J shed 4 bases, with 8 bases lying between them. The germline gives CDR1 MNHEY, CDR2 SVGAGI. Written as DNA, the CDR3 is TGTGCCAGCCGGGGTATCACCGGGGAGCTGTTTTTT. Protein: CASRGITGELFF.

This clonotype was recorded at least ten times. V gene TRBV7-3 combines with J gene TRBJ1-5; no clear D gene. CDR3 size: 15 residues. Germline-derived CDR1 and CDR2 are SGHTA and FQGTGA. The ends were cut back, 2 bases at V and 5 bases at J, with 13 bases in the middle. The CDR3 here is CASSLYTLTDQPQHF. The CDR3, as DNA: TGTGCCAGCAGCTTATACACCCTCACAGATCAGCCCCAGCATTTT.

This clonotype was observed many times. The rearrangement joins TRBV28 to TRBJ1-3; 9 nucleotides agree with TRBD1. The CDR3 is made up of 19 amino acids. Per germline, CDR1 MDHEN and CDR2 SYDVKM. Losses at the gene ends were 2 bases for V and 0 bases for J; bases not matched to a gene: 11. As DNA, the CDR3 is TGTGCCAGCAGTTTACCTGGAATTACGGACAGGGGCTCTGGAAACACCATATATTTT. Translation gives CASSLPGITDRGSGNTIYF.

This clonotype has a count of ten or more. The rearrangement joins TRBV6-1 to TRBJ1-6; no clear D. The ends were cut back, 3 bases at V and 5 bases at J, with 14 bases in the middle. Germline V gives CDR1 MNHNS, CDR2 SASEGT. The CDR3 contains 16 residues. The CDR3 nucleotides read TGTGCCAGCAGTGATTGGGCCAGGAGTGATAATTCACCCCTCCACTTT. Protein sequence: CASSDWARSDNSPLHF.

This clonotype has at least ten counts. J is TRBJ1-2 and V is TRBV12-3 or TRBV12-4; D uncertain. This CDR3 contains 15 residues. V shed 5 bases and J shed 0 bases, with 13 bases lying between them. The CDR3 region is CASSAGNTANYGYTF. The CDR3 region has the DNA TGTGCCAGCAGTGCAGGAAATACCGCTAACTATGGCTACACCTTC.